The clone carrying this T cell receptor (beta chain) was counted ten times or more. The sample comes from a study of patients and donors after allogeneic stem cell transplantation. TCRdb reprocessed the RT-PCR reads via MiXCR and lists one record per CDR3 protein. The data show 410,000 or so distinct CDR3 sequences, approximately 16% seen once. The CDR3 is made up of 13 amino acids. Germline V gene lookup returns CDR1 SGHRS and CDR2 YFSETQ. V was pared by 4 bases and J by 12 bases, with 19 bases between. The sequencing input was blood, either unsorted or a sorted T cell fraction (not recorded which). The TCR comes from a human donor who was either an allogeneic HSCT recipient or a stem cell or donor lymphocyte infusion donor (not recorded which). It is not recorded whose cells these are; they may come from a transplant donor. This chain uses TRBV5-1 with TRBJ1-1; unclear D gene. In DNA, the CDR3 is TGCGCCAGCAGCCCGACCGGGCCCCTATCAACTTTCTTT. Protein sequence: CASSPTGPLSTFF.